The sequence of this TCR beta chain was determined in a study of CD8 T cells in Susac syndrome. Study-wide findings and caveats: The study's TCR sequencing and HLA analysis drew on a certain number of individuals. That number was acknowledged as relatively small.

Negative isolation was used for CD8+ and CD4+ T cells, and FACS enrichment was applied to TEMRA cells. A word on this clonotype: Its antigen remains unidentified.

CDR1 MNHNY and CDR2 SVGAGI come from the germline V gene (reference sequence). The CDR3 extends over 13 amino acids. Deletions cut 7 bases from V and 6 bases from J, with 14 bases between. RNA amounts of roughly 0.45 to 1 ug underwent reverse transcription with random hexamers. Amplification of TCR beta CDR3 was carried out by immunoSEQ multiplex PCR, which covered 54 Vbeta and 13 Jbeta segments. MiXCR, run by TCRdb on the immunoSEQ multiplex PCR reads, gives a single entry per CDR3 protein. The sample holds about 130,000 distinct CDR3 sequences, around 91% seen once. The sequenced sample was CD8+ T cells from PBMCs. The rearrangement uses TRBV6-6 and TRBJ2-3; D is perhaps TRBD2 (7 bases). This receptor was identified in a human donor with multiple sclerosis. The CDR3 DNA sequence: TGTGCCAGCAAAATTGGGAGGGGGGATACGCAGTATTTT. It encodes CASKIGRGDTQYF.